Presented here are 5 T cell receptor beta chains from one specimen sequenced in a study of blood T cell repertoires in COVID-19. Some clones are missing from TCRdb's copy, which holds only in-frame ones; the method was immunoSEQ multiplex PCR. The repertoire includes roughly 240,000 clones, around four fifths of them detected once, and 1.5% to 2% sits in the top ten. Sequencing was performed on peripheral blood. The receptors stem from a woman older than 75 with acute or convalescent COVID-19.

In this sample, this clone turned up a few times. The chain is built from TRBV19 and TRBJ2-2; 7 bases map to TRBD1. The CDR3 is 15 amino acids. CDR1 and CDR2 from the germline V gene are LNHDA and SQIVND (reference sequence). V was pared by 4 bases and J by 5 bases, with 7 bases of the junction left unmatched. This CDR3 is CASSRQGGVTGELFF. The CDR3 nucleotides are TGTGCCAGTAGTAGACAGGGTGGAGTGACCGGGGAGCTGTTTTTT.

The rearrangement links TRBV5-5 to TRBJ1-1; D is undetermined. Trimming took 6 bases from V and 1 from J, leaving 13 bases between them. This CDR3 is 14 amino acids long. Germline V gives CDR1 SGHKS, CDR2 YYEKEE (reference sequence). The CDR3: CASTFGRGNTEAFF. CDR3 DNA: TGTGCCAGCACCTTTGGACGGGGGAACACTGAAGCTTTCTTT. Looking up the rest from reference TRBV5-5 and TRBJ1-1 gives the full variable domain: DAGVTQSPTHLIKTRGQQVTLRCSPISGHKSVSWYQQVLGQGPQFIFQYYEKEERGRGNFPDRFSARQFPNYSSELNVNALLLGDSALYLCASTFGRGNTEAFFGQGTRLTVV.

The chain joins TRBV5-1 to TRBJ1-5; 7 bases are a match to TRBD1. The length of the CDR3 is 17 residues. Looked up from germline, CDR1 is SGHRS and CDR2 is YFSETQ. Trimming removed 0 bases from V and 2 bases from J; junction bases left unmatched: 8. In nucleotides, the CDR3 is TGCGCCAGCAGCTTGGAAGACAGGGAGCCGGGCAATCAGCCCCAGCATTTT. Residues: CASSLEDREPGNQPQHF.

The rearrangement joins TRBV7-2 to TRBJ2-2; D perhaps matches TRBD1 (5 bases). Germline V gene data show CDR1 as SGHTA and CDR2 as FQGNSA. The CDR3 has 15 residues. Between the trimmed V and J ends, which lost 2 bases and 5 bases, there was a span of 12 bases. CDR3 sequence (DNA): TGTGCCAGCAGCTTAAAAAGGGGTTTAACCGGGGAGCTGTTTTTT. Its translation is CASSLKRGLTGELFF.

The CDR3 DNA reads as TGCGCCAGCAGCCAAGATCCAGCGCAAATTATTGGCGCTTTCTTT. Translating gives CASSQDPAQIIGAFF. The rearrangement links TRBV4-1 to TRBJ1-1; no clear D. CDR1 and CDR2 (germline): MGHRA, YSYEKL. Trimming pared 0 bases from V and 11 bases from J, leaving 19 bases between. The CDR3 sequence is 15 residues long.